This TCR beta chain was captured by sequencing in a study of long-term antiretroviral therapy in people with HIV. CDR1 is SGHNT, CDR2 YENEEA, per germline. The CDR3 covers 20 residues. V lost 6 bases and J lost 6; bases outside the gene matches: 28. Study findings and constraints: CDR3 lengths in HIV samples spanned a narrower range than controls.

In its sample, this clone is medium-sized. Its antigen is as yet unknown. Researchers report immunoSEQ v3.0 was run at survey level. The target of sequencing was about 35,000-50,000 T-cell genomes per sample. The protocol was immunoSEQ multiplex PCR, while the TCRdb copy is restricted to in-frame clones and leaves out a portion. The sample records roughly 34,000 clones, approximately 93% being singletons. The chain links TRBV11-3 to TRBJ1-2; 7 bases line up with TRBD1. The sequence came from a woman aged 50 to 65 with HIV. Material: unsorted PBMCs, obtained approximately 5 years after starting antiretroviral therapy. CDR3 bases: TGTGCCAGCAGATCGAAACCCTCACCGGGACAGATGGGTAGTGGAGATGGCTACACCTTC. Protein sequence: CASRSKPSPGQMGSGDGYTF.